This T cell receptor (beta chain) stems from a study of Ad26.COV2.S vaccination and SARS-CoV-2 variants. Whole-study context: The donor participated in the COV1001 trial, in its Ad26.COV2.S arm. The study gave Ad26.COV2.S intramuscularly, once or twice 56 days apart.

This table comes from immunoSEQ multiplex PCR, and its TCRdb copy is limited to in-frame clones, with some not included. The profile covers 360,000 or so clones, with over 75% appearing a single time and about 3.5% taken by the ten largest. Per germline, CDR1 SGHDT and CDR2 YYEEEE. V lost 0 bases, J lost 7 bases, and 13 bases stayed unmatched. The CDR3 has 17 residues. Treatment indicated: around 19 received Ad26.COV2.S at low or high dose, single or two shots; 5 received placebo; per-sample allocation not given. Material that was analyzed had been drawn on day 63 after the first vaccine or placebo injection. The donor's status was that of an adult aged 18-55 years in Boston.

The receptor comes from a person aged 18 to 65 who received the Ad26.COV2.S COVID-19 vaccine or a placebo. The chain links TRBV5-6 to TRBJ2-7; TRBD1 agrees at 10 bases. The source was peripheral blood, collected in a trial of Ad26.COV2.S vaccine versus placebo. CDR3 loop: CASSLAGTGARSGEQYF. CDR3 DNA sequence: TGTGCCAGCAGCTTGGCCGGGACAGGGGCCCGATCGGGTGAGCAGTACTTC.